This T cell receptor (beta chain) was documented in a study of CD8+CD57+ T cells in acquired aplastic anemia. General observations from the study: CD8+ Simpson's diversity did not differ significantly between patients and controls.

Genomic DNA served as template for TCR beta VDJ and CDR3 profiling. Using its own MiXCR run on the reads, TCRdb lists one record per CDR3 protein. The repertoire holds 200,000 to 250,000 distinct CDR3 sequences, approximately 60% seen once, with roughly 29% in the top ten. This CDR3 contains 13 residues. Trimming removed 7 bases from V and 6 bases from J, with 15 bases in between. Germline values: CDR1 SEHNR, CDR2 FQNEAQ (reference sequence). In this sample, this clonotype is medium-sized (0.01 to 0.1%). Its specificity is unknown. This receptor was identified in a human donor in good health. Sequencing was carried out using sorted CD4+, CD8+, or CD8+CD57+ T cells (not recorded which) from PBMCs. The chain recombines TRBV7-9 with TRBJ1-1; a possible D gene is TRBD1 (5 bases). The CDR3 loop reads CASTQQGFAEAFF. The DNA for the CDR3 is TGTGCCAGCACCCAGCAGGGTTTCGCTGAAGCTTTCTTT.